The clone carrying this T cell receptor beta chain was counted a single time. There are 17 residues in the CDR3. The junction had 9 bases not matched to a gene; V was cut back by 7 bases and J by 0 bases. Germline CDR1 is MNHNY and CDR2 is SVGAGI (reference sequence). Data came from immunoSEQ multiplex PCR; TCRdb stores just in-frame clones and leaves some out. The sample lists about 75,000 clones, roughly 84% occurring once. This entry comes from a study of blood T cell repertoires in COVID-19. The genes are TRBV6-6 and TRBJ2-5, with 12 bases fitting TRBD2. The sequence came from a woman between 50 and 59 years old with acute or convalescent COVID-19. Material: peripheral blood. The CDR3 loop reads CASTRLAGVGYQETQYF. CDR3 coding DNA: TGTGCCAGCACTCGACTAGCGGGAGTGGGGTACCAAGAGACCCAGTACTTC.